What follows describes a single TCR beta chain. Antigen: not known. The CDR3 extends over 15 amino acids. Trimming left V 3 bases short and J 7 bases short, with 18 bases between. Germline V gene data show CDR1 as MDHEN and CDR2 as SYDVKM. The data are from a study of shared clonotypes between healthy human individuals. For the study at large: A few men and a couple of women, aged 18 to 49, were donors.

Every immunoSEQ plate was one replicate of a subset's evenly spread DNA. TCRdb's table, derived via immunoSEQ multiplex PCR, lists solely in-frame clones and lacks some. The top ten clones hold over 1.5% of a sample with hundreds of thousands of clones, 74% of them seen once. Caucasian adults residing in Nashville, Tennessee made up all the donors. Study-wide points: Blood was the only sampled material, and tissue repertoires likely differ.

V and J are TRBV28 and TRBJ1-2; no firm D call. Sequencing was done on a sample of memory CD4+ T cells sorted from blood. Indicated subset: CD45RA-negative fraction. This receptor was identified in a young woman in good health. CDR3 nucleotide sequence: TGTGCCAGCAGTTTCAATGCGGTGGAGGAGGGTGGCTACACCTTC. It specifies CASSFNAVEEGGYTF.